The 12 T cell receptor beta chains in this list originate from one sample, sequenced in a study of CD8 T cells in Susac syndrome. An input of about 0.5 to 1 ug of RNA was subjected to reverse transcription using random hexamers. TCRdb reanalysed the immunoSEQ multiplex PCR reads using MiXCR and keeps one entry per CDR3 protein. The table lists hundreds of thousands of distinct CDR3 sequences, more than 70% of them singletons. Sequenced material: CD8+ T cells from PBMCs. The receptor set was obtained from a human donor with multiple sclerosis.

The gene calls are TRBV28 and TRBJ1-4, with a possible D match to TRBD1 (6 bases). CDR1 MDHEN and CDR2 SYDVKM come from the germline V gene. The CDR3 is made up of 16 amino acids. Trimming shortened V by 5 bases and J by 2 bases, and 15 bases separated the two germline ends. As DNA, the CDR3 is TGTGCCAGCAGTCCACAGGGAGGCCCCACTAATGAAAAACTGTTTTTT. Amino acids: CASSPQGGPTNEKLFF.

CDR3 amino acids: CASSSPSPGQGALRLFF. In nucleotides, the CDR3 is TGTGCCAGCAGCTCCCCGTCACCGGGACAGGGGGCGTTGAGACTGTTTTTT. The chain is built from TRBV7-9 and TRBJ1-4, with TRBD1 matching 12 bases. CDR3 length: 17 residues. Trimming cost V 4 bases and J 13 bases; bases outside gene matches: 16. Germline V gene data show CDR1 as SEHNR and CDR2 as FQNEAQ (reference sequence).

The CDR3 coding sequence is TGCGCCAGCAGCCAAGATTATCCCAGTGATAGCAATCAGCCCCAGCATTTT. The encoded protein is CASSQDYPSDSNQPQHF. The V and J genes are TRBV4-1 and TRBJ1-5; no firm D call. The germline gives CDR1 MGHRA, CDR2 YSYEKL. The CDR3 totals 17 residues. The germline V and J ends were trimmed by 0 bases and 0 bases, with 12 bases remaining between them.

The CDR3 reads CASSQLDTYGYTF. The CDR3 DNA follows: TGCGCCAGCAGCCAGCTAGACACGTATGGCTACACCTTC. This rearrangement joins TRBV4-1 to TRBJ1-2, with D uncertain. The CDR3 sequence is 13 residues long. Germline assignment: CDR1 MGHRA and CDR2 YSYEKL. The V gene lost 3 bases and the J gene lost 5 bases, with 10 bases spanning the gap.

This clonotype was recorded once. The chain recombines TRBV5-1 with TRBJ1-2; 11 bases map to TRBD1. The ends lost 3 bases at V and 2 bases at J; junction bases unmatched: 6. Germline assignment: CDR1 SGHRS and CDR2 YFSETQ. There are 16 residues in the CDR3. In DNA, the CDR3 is TGCGCCAGCAGCTCTGGACAGGGGGCTTCCAACTATGGCTACACCTTC. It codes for CASSSGQGASNYGYTF.

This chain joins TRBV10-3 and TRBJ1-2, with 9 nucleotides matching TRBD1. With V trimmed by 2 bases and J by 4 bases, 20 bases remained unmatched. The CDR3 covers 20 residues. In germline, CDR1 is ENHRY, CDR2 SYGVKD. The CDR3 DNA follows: TGTGCCATCAGTGAGCTACCCCCCGCCGGGACAGGGTCCCTCCTCTATGGCTACACCTTC. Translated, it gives CAISELPPAGTGSLLYGYTF.

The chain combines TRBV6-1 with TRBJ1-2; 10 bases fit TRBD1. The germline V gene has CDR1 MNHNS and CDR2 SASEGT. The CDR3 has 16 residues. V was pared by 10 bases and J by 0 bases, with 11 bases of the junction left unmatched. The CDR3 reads CATSPGQGTPNYGYTF. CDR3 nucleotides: TGTGCCACGTCACCGGGACAGGGGACCCCTAACTATGGCTACACCTTC.

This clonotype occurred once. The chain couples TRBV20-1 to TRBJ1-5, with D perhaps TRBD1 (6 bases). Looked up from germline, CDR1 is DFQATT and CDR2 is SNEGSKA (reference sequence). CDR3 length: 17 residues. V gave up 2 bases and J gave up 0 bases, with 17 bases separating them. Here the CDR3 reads CSARIDDRIYSNQPQHF. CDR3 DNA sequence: TGCAGTGCTAGAATCGACGACAGGATCTATAGCAATCAGCCCCAGCATTTT.

The CDR3 here is CASTTRQGWETQYF. As DNA, the CDR3 is TGTGCCAGCACGACAAGACAGGGTTGGGAGACCCAGTACTTC. This chain links TRBV6-1 with TRBJ2-5; 7 bases map to TRBD1. The CDR3 runs to 14 residues. CDR1 and CDR2 from the germline V gene are MNHNS and SASEGT. V trimming: 7 bases; J trimming: 5 bases; junction bases outside the gene matches: 10.

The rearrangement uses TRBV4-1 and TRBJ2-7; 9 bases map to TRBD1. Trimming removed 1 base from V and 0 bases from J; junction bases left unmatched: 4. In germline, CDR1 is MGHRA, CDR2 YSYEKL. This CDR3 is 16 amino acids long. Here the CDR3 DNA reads TGCGCCAGCAGCCAAGGGGAGACAGGGGGCTCCTACGAGCAGTACTTC. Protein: CASSQGETGGSYEQYF.

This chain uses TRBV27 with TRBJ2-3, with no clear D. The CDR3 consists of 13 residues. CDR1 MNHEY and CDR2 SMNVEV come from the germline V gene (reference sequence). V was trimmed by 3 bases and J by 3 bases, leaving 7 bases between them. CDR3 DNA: TGTGCCAGCAGTTTCTTTTTTACAGATACGCAGTATTTT. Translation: CASSFFFTDTQYF.

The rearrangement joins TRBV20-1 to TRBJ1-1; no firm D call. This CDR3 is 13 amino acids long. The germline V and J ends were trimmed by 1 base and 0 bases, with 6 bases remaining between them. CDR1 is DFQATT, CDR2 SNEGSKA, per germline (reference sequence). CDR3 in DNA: TGCAGTGCTAGAGGATACCTGAACACTGAAGCTTTCTTT. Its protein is CSARGYLNTEAFF.